This T cell receptor beta chain was obtained from a study of early T cells in non-severe SARS-CoV-2 infection. This CDR3 comprises 11 residues. The germline V gene encodes CDR1 SGHRS and CDR2 YFSETQ. The V gene lost 1 base and the J gene lost 8 bases, with 4 bases spanning the gap. TCRdb processed the 5' RACE reads anew with MiXCR; each CDR3 protein has one entry. This sample has 50,000 to 75,000 distinct CDR3 sequences, with about 12% found just once. Sample: whole blood, taken at baseline. This clonotype was obtained from an adult who was a healthcare worker with PCR-confirmed SARS-CoV-2 infection or an uninfected control (not recorded which). The donor label of this sample is uncertain. This chain uses TRBV5-1 with TRBJ2-1, with D unclear. The CDR3 sequence is CASSLTHEQFF. The CDR3 nucleotides read TGCGCCAGCAGCTTGACCCATGAGCAGTTCTTC.